This is a list of T cell receptor beta chains from one sample in a study of cytomegalovirus exposure and HLA in healthy donors. Here immunoSEQ multiplex PCR was the method, and the copy in TCRdb shows in-frame clones only, minus some. This table has some 140,000 clones, 86% appearing once. The sequenced sample consisted of PBMCs. The receptors were sampled from a human donor in good health. The CDR3 runs from the conserved cysteine through the conserved F or W. The D gene is left open where the match is weak. Expanded clones get a size class; other rows say once, few or many, or leave the size out.

-	TRBJ2-7	TRBV6-5	-	TGTGCCAGCAGTTACCAAAACAGGGTATCCTACGAGCAGTACTTC	CASSYQNRVSYEQYF
-	TRBJ1-2	TRBV27	TRBD1	TGTGCCAGCAGAGCAGGGACAGGGGAGGCTTTTAACTATGGCTACACCTTC	CASRAGTGEAFNYGYTF
-	TRBJ1-1	TRBV6-5	-	TGTGCCAGCAGTTACCGGAGGGGAACTGAAGCTTTCTTT	CASSYRRGTEAFF
-	TRBJ2-3	TRBV6-5	-	TGTGCCAGCAAGGGTGGGAGGTTCTCAGATACGCAGTATTTT	CASKGGRFSDTQYF
-	TRBJ2-3	TRBV30	-	TGTGCCTGGAGTGTCCCTAGCGCAAACACAGATACGCAGTATTTT	CAWSVPSANTDTQYF
-	TRBJ2-5	TRBV6-5	-	TGTGCCAGCAGTTTCAGAAAGACAGGAGTCCGAGAGACCCAGTACTTC	CASSFRKTGVRETQYF
-	TRBJ2-7	TRBV6-6	TRBD1	TGTGCCAGCAGCCAATGGACAGGGGCCTACGAGCAGTACTTC	CASSQWTGAYEQYF
-	TRBJ2-5	TRBV4-1	-	TGCGCCAGCAGCCAGAACAGGGTAGGGGAGACCCAGTACTTC	CASSQNRVGETQYF
-	TRBJ2-5	TRBV9	TRBD2	TGTGCCAGCAGCACGGGACTAGCGGGGGCCGAGACCCAGTACTTC	CASSTGLAGAETQYF
-	TRBJ2-1	TRBV4-3	TRBD2	TGCGCCAGCAGCCAATTGACTAGCGGGGGCCATGAGCAGTTCTTC	CASSQLTSGGHEQFF
-	TRBJ1-2	TRBV5-1	-	TGCGCCAGCAGCTTCACGGCGGGGAACTATGGCTACACCTTC	CASSFTAGNYGYTF
-	TRBJ2-7	TRBV28	TRBD2	TGTGCCAGCAGTCTGAGCGGGAGGGCCTACGAGCAGTACTTC	CASSLSGRAYEQYF
once	TRBJ2-1	TRBV2	-	TGTGCCAGCTCCGGGACTTCTTACAATGAGCAGTTCTTC	CASSGTSYNEQFF
-	TRBJ2-5	TRBV5-6	-	TGTGCCAGCAGCTTGGGACTAGGGTCCCAGTACTTC	CASSLGLGSQYF
-	TRBJ2-6	TRBV6-1	-	TGTGCCAGCAGTGAAGTTGGACAGATCGTCACTGGGGCCAACGTCCTGACTTTC	CASSEVGQIVTGANVLTF
-	TRBJ1-2	TRBV6-6	-	TGTGCCAGCAGACCCCGAGACTATGGCTACACCTTC	CASRPRDYGYTF